The rows below give T cell receptor beta chains drawn from one sample of a study of early T cells in non-severe SARS-CoV-2 infection. One entry per CDR3 protein results from TCRdb running MiXCR on the 5' RACE reads. This sample yields about 110,000 distinct CDR3 sequences, of which 9% to 14% are seen a single time; 3% to 3.5% belongs to the top ten. The material sequenced was whole blood. The source is an adult who was a healthcare worker with PCR-confirmed SARS-CoV-2 infection or an uninfected control (not recorded which). Both conserved end residues are part of each CDR3. The order of the fields is V gene, J gene, clone size, D gene, CDR3 protein, CDR3 DNA. The D gene is left open where the match is weak. Size values are once, few and many counts, or a class for expanded clones, and some rows have none.

>TRBV6-5|TRBJ1-6|many|TRBD1
CASSTRDRDNSPLHF
TGTGCCAGCAGTACCAGGGACAGGGATAATTCACCCCTCCACTTT
>TRBV5-1|TRBJ1-4|few|-
CASSFGPKGATNEKLFF
TGCGCCAGCAGCTTCGGGCCCAAAGGTGCAACTAATGAAAAACTGTTTTTT
>TRBV20-1|TRBJ2-1|few|-
CSADYLYYEQFF
TGCAGTGCGGACTATCTATACTATGAGCAGTTCTTC
>TRBV7-9|TRBJ2-1|few|TRBD2
CASSRSGAGINEQFF
TGTGCCAGCAGCCGTAGCGGGGCCGGAATCAATGAGCAGTTCTTC
>TRBV6-5|TRBJ2-7|-|-
CASSRSGLSYEQYF
TGTGCCAGCAGCCGTAGCGGCCTGTCCTACGAGCAGTACTTC
>TRBV7-2|TRBJ2-7|-|-
CASSLGVHEQYF
TGTGCCAGCAGCTTAGGAGTCCACGAGCAGTACTTC
>TRBV29-1|TRBJ2-2|-|-
CSVGPAWNTGELFF
TGCAGCGTTGGGCCAGCTTGGAACACCGGGGAGCTGTTTTTT
>TRBV11-1|TRBJ2-1|-|-
CASSFSYSSYNEQFF
TGTGCCAGCAGCTTCAGCTACAGCTCCTACAATGAGCAGTTCTTC
>TRBV18|TRBJ1-1|many|-
CASSPRMTSTEAFF
TGTGCCAGCTCACCACGGATGACGAGCACTGAAGCTTTCTTT
>TRBV20-1|TRBJ2-3|-|-
CSANGGRLLSDTQYF
TGCAGTGCTAACGGGGGGCGCCTACTATCAGATACGCAGTATTTT
>TRBV5-1|TRBJ2-5|few|-
CASSFLSVSLQQETQYF
TGCGCCAGCAGCTTTTTATCGGTGTCCCTTCAACAAGAGACCCAGTACTTC
>TRBV29-1|TRBJ2-3|few|-
CSVERARTDYATDTQYF
TGCAGCGTTGAAAGGGCGCGCACGGACTACGCCACAGATACGCAGTATTTT
>TRBV11-2|TRBJ2-7|few|TRBD1
CASSLTGTPYEQYF
TGTGCCAGCAGCTTGACAGGGACCCCCTACGAGCAGTACTTC
>TRBV19|TRBJ1-2|many|TRBD1
CASRPETGDNYGYTF
TGTGCCAGTAGACCGGAGACAGGGGACAACTATGGCTACACCTTC
>TRBV28|TRBJ1-1|-|-
CASSSRSTEAFF
TGTGCCAGCAGTTCAAGGTCCACTGAAGCTTTCTTT
>TRBV2|TRBJ1-5|-|-
CASSGSGGTKPQHF
TGTGCCAGCAGTGGGAGCGGGGGGACGAAGCCCCAGCATTTT
>TRBV10-3|TRBJ1-5|few|-
CAIRGEGNQPQHF
TGTGCCATCAGGGGAGAGGGCAATCAGCCCCAGCATTTT